In its sample, the clone carrying this TCR beta chain was seen a few times. This specimen comes from a study of regulatory T cells in long-lasting Graves disease. CDR3 length equals 12 residues. Per germline, CDR1 ENHRY and CDR2 SYGVKD. Between the trimmed V and J ends, which lost 2 bases and 6 bases, there was a span of 8 bases. Libraries of TCR beta came from iRepertoire HTBI primers plus Arm-PCR of CDR3 regions. TCRdb re-analysed the multiplex PCR reads in MiXCR, keeping a single row per CDR3 protein. The sample lists about 350,000 distinct CDR3 sequences; around 15% were seen once. Time point meaning: newly diagnosed GD, antithyroid drugs for less than 3 months. Extracted RNA from PBMCs served as the source of the TCR library. The data also belong to a second study, concerning T cells in Graves' hyperthyroidism and ophthalmopathy.

V gene TRBV10-3 combines with J gene TRBJ2-7; D unclear. The sequencing here drew on peripheral blood mononuclear cells (PBMCs), taken at new diagnosis, from a patient treated with antithyroid drugs. This sequence was found in a woman aged 18 to 35 with Graves disease. The CDR3: CAISERRSEQYF. CDR3 DNA: TGTGCCATCAGTGAGCGCCGGAGCGAGCAGTACTTC.